This T cell receptor (beta chain) was recovered during a study of T cells in Graves' hyperthyroidism and ophthalmopathy. Findings and limits, study-wide: Within blood appeared most thyroid clonotypes that had expanded above 0.001.

Authors of the study amplified TCR beta CDR3 regions from RNA transcripts. The HTBI primer set served for first-round RT-PCR of the TCR CDR3. TCRdb re-called the multiplex PCR reads with MiXCR, one entry per CDR3 protein. The sample shows about 560,000 distinct CDR3 sequences, 14% of them seen only once. Any patient presenting with uncontrolled infection, other autoimmune disease, pregnancy or lactation was left out. Fresh peripheral blood, 7.5 to 10 ml of it, supplied the PBMCs. This clonotype was counted ten times or more. Its antigen is currently unknown. The V segment lost 5 bases and the J segment 3 bases; nucleotides outside the gene matches: 3. This CDR3 has 13 residues. Germline assignment: CDR1 SGHAT and CDR2 FQDESV (reference sequence).

The J gene is TRBJ1-2, the V gene TRBV11-1, with 7 bases that match TRBD1. What was sequenced was blood. The origin of this receptor is a woman in her thirties or forties with Graves' hyperthyroidism. The CDR3 region is CASSRGQDYGYTF. For the CDR3, the DNA is TGTGCCAGCAGCCGAGGACAGGACTATGGCTACACCTTC.